The T cell receptor (beta chain) under discussion was sequenced for a study of CXCR3-negative and CXCR3-positive naive CD8 T cells. Study-level background: About 140 million TRB reads were obtained in total, which works out to about 1.5 +/- 0.3 million per library. Study results and limitations: Both of the naive subsets showed about the same high diversity, but memory CD8+ cells had much less. For naive cells, CXCR3-negative and CXCR3-positive subsets had similar TRBV-TRBJ usage; for memory cells, usage differed.

About this clonotype: Its cognate antigen is unknown.

This CDR3 spans 17 amino acids. Looked up from germline, CDR1 is SQVTM and CDR2 is ANQGSEA. The study made its TRB cDNA libraries by 5' RACE, adding UMI labels. TCRdb re-analyzed the 5' RACE reads; it lists each CDR3 protein once, without DNA. The sample's table shows 20,000 to 25,000 distinct CDR3 sequences. This chain uses TRBV29-1 with TRBJ2-1; the TCRdb D gene call, TRBD2, has no DNA to confirm it. The sequenced sample consisted of memory CD8+ T cells from blood. This TCR came from a human donor in good health. Some clones in this sample may be carry-over from other donors' samples. This chain's CDR3 is CSVEFGSVARVYNEQFF.